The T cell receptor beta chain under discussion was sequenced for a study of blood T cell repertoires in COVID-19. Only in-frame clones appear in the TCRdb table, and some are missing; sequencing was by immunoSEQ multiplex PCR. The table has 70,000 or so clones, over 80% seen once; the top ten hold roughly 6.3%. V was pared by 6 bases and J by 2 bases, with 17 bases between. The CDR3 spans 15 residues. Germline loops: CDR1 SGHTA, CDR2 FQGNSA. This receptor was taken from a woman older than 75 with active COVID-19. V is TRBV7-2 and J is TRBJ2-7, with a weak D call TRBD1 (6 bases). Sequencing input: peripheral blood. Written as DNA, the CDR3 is TGTGCCAGCAGTCCTCAGGGGATAGGAGCCTACGAGCAGTACTTC. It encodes CASSPQGIGAYEQYF.